The 9 T cell receptor beta chains below were found in one sample sequenced in a study of T cells after yellow fever vaccination. TCRdb ran MiXCR on the 5' RACE reads and lists one entry per CDR3 protein. This sample has 400,000 to 450,000 distinct CDR3 sequences; around a sixth occur once, and the top ten carry 15% to 20%. This sample comprised PBMCs, obtained before the yellow fever booster vaccination. The receptors shown here come from a man aged 18-30 years who received the YFV17D yellow fever vaccine.

The chain combines TRBV7-9 with TRBJ2-7, with a tentative D call TRBD2 (6 bases). The CDR3 loop spans 14 amino acids. From germline, CDR1 is SEHNR and CDR2 FQNEAQ (reference sequence). V was trimmed by 5 bases and J by 5 bases, leaving 16 bases between them. CDR3 in DNA: TGTGCCAGCAGCCCCTTTGGAGGGGCAAACGAGCAGTACTTC. Translating it yields CASSPFGGANEQYF.

There are a few counts of this clonotype. The rearrangement uses TRBV6-5 and TRBJ2-7; 8 bases map to TRBD1. Germline CDR1 is MNHEY and CDR2 is SVGAGI. The CDR3 spans 14 residues. V lost 6 bases, J lost 1 base, and 5 bases stayed unmatched. The CDR3 region is CASRPGQVSYEQYF. The DNA for the CDR3 is TGTGCCAGCAGGCCGGGACAGGTGTCCTACGAGCAGTACTTC.

This clonotype was picked up many times. A read error may produce the germline difference seen at one junction end. The genes are TRBV5-1 and TRBJ1-2; tentative D call: TRBD1 (5 bases). Germline CDR1 reads SGHRS; CDR2 reads YFSETQ. The CDR3 spans 13 residues. The CDR3 loop reads CASSLGQGGGYTF. The CDR3 DNA sequence: TGTGCCAGCAGCTTAGGGCAGGGCGGAGGCTACACCTTC.

This chain connects TRBV7-6 to TRBJ2-2; D gene unclear. The CDR3 is 13 amino acids. The V and J ends lost 5 bases and 6 bases respectively, with 10 bases between them. Per germline, CDR1 SGHVS and CDR2 FNYEAQ. The CDR3 DNA follows: TGTGCCAGCAGCCTCGGTATCGCCGGGGAGCTGTTTTTT. Translated, it gives CASSLGIAGELFF.

CDR3 residues: CASRGVAGELFF. The CDR3 coding sequence is TGTGCCAGTCGGGGGGTGGCCGGGGAGCTGTTTTTT. The chain recombines TRBV27 with TRBJ2-2, with 7 nucleotides matching TRBD2. The germline V gene encodes CDR1 MNHEY and CDR2 SMNVEV (reference sequence). The V gene end was trimmed by 9 bases and the J gene end by 6 bases; junction bases not matched to a gene: 4. This CDR3 has 12 amino acids.

V is TRBV5-1 and J is TRBJ2-3; a possible D gene is TRBD2 (6 bases). Germline assignment: CDR1 SGHRS and CDR2 YFSETQ. V lost 3 bases, J lost 1 base, and 9 bases lay in between. This CDR3 region has 14 residues. The CDR3 region has the DNA TGCGCCAGCAGCTCGGGGGATCGCACAGATACGCAGTATTTT. Protein: CASSSGDRTDTQYF.

V usage is TRBV10-3 and J usage is TRBJ2-3, with 13 positions matching TRBD2. J was trimmed by 4 bases and V by 10 bases; bases with no gene match: 5. Looked up from germline, CDR1 is ENHRY and CDR2 is SYGVKD. This CDR3 has 14 amino acids. CDR3 bases: TGTGCCACCACTAGCGGGGGGGCATCAGATACGCAGTATTTT. This encodes CATTSGGASDTQYF.

As DNA, the CDR3 is TGTGCCAGCACCTCGGGGGGGTTGCCCCAGCATTTT. Protein sequence: CASTSGGLPQHF. The chain has TRBV28 and TRBJ1-5, with TRBD1 as a possible D gene (5 bases). CDR1 and CDR2 from the germline V gene are MDHEN and SYDVKM. The CDR3 sequence is 12 residues long. V lost 7 bases to trimming and J lost 9 bases, with 13 bases between them.

This clonotype has a handful of counts. The gene calls are TRBV4-1 and TRBJ2-2; 7 bases are shared with TRBD2. The CDR3 totals 15 residues. V trimming: 1 base; J trimming: 7 bases; junction bases outside the gene matches: 6. CDR1 and CDR2 (germline): MGHRA, YSYEKL. This CDR3 is CASSQVMSGDGELFF. The CDR3 DNA follows: TGCGCCAGCAGCCAAGTGATGAGCGGGGACGGGGAGCTGTTTTTT.